This T cell receptor beta chain stems from a study of blood T cell repertoires in COVID-19. About the research overall: Both acute and convalescent COVID-19 samples were obtained from the United States, Italy and Spain. PBMCs, B-cell-depleted T cells, or T cells were the source of the cDNA or gDNA that made up the material.

Per the original methods: Reference gene primer amplification in the assay estimated nucleated cell counts. Sequencing used immunoSEQ multiplex PCR; TCRdb keeps in-frame clones, though not all of them. V and J calls plus clone size are reproduced from that table; the DNA served to infer D and trimming. The repertoire holds about 250,000 clones, with 86% as singletons. The CDR3 covers 17 residues. V lost 5 bases to trimming and J lost 0 bases; unmatched junction nucleotides: 10. Germline V lookup: CDR1 SEHNR, CDR2 FQNEAQ (reference sequence). The rearrangement uses TRBV7-9 and TRBJ2-5, with 9 bases identical to TRBD2. Material for sequencing was peripheral blood. This TCR derives from an older woman who had recovered from COVID-19. The CDR3 reads CASSHTRGGPYQETQYF. In DNA, the CDR3 is TGTGCCAGCAGCCATACGCGGGGGGGACCGTACCAAGAGACCCAGTACTTC.